The T cell receptor beta chain described here comes from a study of blood T cell repertoires in COVID-19 (dated by TCRdb to 2020 to 2022). With regard to the full study: The collaborator samples originated in the United States, Italy and Spain and spanned the acute and convalescent phases of COVID-19. The material from the prospective study consisted of cDNA or gDNA derived from T cells, B-cell-depleted T cells, or PBMCs. Deeply sampled blood TCRbeta repertoires from subjects exposed to, actively infected with, or recovered from COVID-19 were included in the dataset. The repertoires were released in a freely available public database meant as a resource for research on the immune response to SARS-CoV-2. Samples came from the ongoing ImmuneRACE study (first 160 participants) plus 1,254 subjects from 6 global collaborators. The sample metadata nearly always contained a de-identified subject ID, COVID-19 status, age in years and sex. Where available, HLA class I and class II types were obtained from metadata supplied by the sample provider rather than from assay-based typing. Overall study results and their limits: Clinical and demographic metadata were provided uncurated, with the amount varying by source and participant.

The immunoSEQ Assay, a bias-controlled multiplex PCR, was used to amplify TCRbeta CDR3 regions from genomic DNA. The paper's processing steps were these. The number of nucleated cells in each sample was estimated from the amplification of reference gene primers within the assay. Sequence reads were collapsed and filtered to measure the absolute abundance of every unique TCRbeta CDR3 rearrangement. For each sample, productive Simpson clonality was calculated as the square root of Simpson's diversity index across productive rearrangements. The source is immuneACCESS, and TCRdb retained only in-frame sequences with V and J called. Part of the clones is not carried over; for the studies checked, unresolved V genes explain less than half of this, and the remainder is unexplained. From that table come the V and J calls and clone size; the DNA was used to work out D and trimming. For this sample the table gives about 280,000 clones, of which roughly 85% were detected only once. 5% of the sample lies in the top ten.

Participants in the prospective study were enrolled through a virtual design, were aged about 18 to 100 years, and lived in fewer than 30 United States geographic areas. To assign participants to cohorts, the prospective study relied on clinical history that participants themselves reported in a screening survey and a study questionnaire. A participant counted as exposed if, within 2 weeks of entering the study, that participant had been in contact with someone who had a PCR-confirmed or clinician-diagnosed COVID-19 case. Each participant in the prospective study had whole blood, serum and a nasopharyngeal or oropharyngeal swab collected by mobile phlebotomists. Prospective study participants could optionally give additional blood draws and questionnaires over an approximately two-month period. Prospective study blood samples were shipped either frozen or at room temperature before DNA extraction.

Worth noting for this clone: Its target antigen remains unknown. One base away there is no much larger clone; base qualities are not given.

The source of this sequence is a man in his forties who had been exposed to COVID-19. The sample comprised PBMCs or T cells enriched from blood (not recorded which).

The CDR3 region reads CASSFRSSGNEQFF. At the DNA level, the sequence is TGTGCCAGCAGTTTTCGGAGTAGCGGCAATGAGCAGTTCTTC. The rearranged segments are TRBV6-5 and TRBJ2-1; matching of 6 bases hints at TRBD2 as the D gene. Its CDR3 holds 14 amino acids, cysteine through phenylalanine. The read is trimmed to its CDR3 DNA, 42 bases read in frame from base 1. The germline V gene supplies CDR1 MNHEY and CDR2 SVGAGI. The germline ends are 13 bases apart after V is trimmed by 4 bases and J by 6 bases.